This T cell receptor beta chain was found in a study of shared clonotypes between healthy human individuals. An approximately 200 ng quantity of DNA, 30,000 to 35,000 T cell genomes, went into the sorted-subset replicate PCRs. Per the original methods: Junction-only sequences without quality scores came from ImmunoSEQ, so filtering differed. Libraries were prepared by immunoSEQ multiplex PCR; TCRdb keeps only in-frame clonotypes and omits some of them. Clone size and the V and J calls come from that table; the DNA yielded D and trimming. Among about 600,000 clones listed, approximately 97% were seen once. Donors were healthy HIV-negative adults without recent acute infections or vaccinations. Sequencing input: naive CD4+ T cells sorted from blood. Described subset: CD45RA+ positively selected. The sequence was obtained from a woman between 25 and 40 years old in good health.

The CDR3 spells CAISGREGYNEQFF. DNA for the CDR3: TGTGCCATCAGTGGGCGGGAGGGCTACAATGAGCAGTTCTTC. The chain links TRBV10-3 to TRBJ2-1; 9 bases fit TRBD2. J was trimmed by 3 bases and V by 4 bases; bases with no gene match: 1. Germline assignment: CDR1 ENHRY and CDR2 SYGVKD. This CDR3 is built from 14 residues.